This record looks at one TCR beta chain sequence and its context. Sequencing libraries for TCR beta were prepared with iRepertoire HTBI primers and Arm-PCR of CDR3 regions. In TCRdb, the multiplex PCR reads were re-called with MiXCR into one record per CDR3 protein. The sample yields fewer than 400,000 distinct CDR3 sequences, around 20% seen once. The entry originates in a study of regulatory T cells in long-lasting Graves disease. Germline loops: CDR1 MNHEY, CDR2 SVGEGT. The CDR3 consists of 15 residues. Trimming removed 7 bases from V and 0 bases from J, with 14 bases in between. The time point is: persistent/refractory GD, antithyroid drugs over 5 years with positive TRAb. The TCR library was prepared using RNA isolated from PBMCs.

The chain recombines TRBV6-2 or TRBV6-3 with TRBJ2-3; D is unresolved. The receptor's source is a female donor with Graves disease. Sample: peripheral blood mononuclear cells (PBMCs), taken when the disease was refractory, from a patient treated with antithyroid drugs. CDR3 loop: CASIKDRASTDTQYF. CDR3 coding DNA: TGTGCCAGCATCAAAGACCGCGCTAGCACAGATACGCAGTATTTT.